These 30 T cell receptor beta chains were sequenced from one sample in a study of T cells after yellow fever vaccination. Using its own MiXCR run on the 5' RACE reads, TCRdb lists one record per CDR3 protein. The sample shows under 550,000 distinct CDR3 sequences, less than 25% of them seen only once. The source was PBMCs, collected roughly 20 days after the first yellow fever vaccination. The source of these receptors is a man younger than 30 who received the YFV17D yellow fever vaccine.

CDR3 region: CASSKWGQGDKTQYF. CDR3 bases: TGTGCCAGCAGCAAATGGGGTCAGGGGGACAAGACCCAGTACTTC. The V and J genes are TRBV21-1 and TRBJ2-5; the table's D call of TRBD1 was not tested on the DNA. TRBV21-1 is a known pseudogene. The CDR3 runs to 15 residues.

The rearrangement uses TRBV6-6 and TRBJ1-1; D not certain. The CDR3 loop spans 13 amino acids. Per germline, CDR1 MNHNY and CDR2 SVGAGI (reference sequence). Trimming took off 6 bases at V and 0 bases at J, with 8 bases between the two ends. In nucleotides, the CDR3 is TGTGCCAGCAGCAACCTTATGAACACTGAAGCTTTCTTT. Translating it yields CASSNLMNTEAFF.

CDR3 nucleotides: TGTGCCAGCAGTTTGGGACAGGGACGGTTTATGGCTGAAGCTTTCTTT. Protein sequence: CASSLGQGRFMAEAFF. The genes are TRBV7-2 and TRBJ1-1; 9 nucleotides line up with TRBD1. The germline gives CDR1 SGHTA, CDR2 FQGNSA. Losses at the gene ends were 6 bases for V and 6 bases for J; bases not matched to a gene: 14. The CDR3 runs 16 residues.

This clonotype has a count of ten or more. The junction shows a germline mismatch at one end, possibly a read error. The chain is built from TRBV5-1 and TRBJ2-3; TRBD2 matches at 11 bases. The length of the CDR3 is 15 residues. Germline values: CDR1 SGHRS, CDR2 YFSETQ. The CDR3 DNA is TGTGCCAGCAGTGGGACTAGCGGTAGCACAGATACGCAGTATTTT. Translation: CASSGTSGSTDTQYF.

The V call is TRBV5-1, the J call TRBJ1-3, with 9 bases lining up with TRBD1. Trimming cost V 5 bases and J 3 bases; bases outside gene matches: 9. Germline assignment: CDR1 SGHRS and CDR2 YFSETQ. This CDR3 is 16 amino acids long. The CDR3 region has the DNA TGCGCCAGCAGGGGACAGGGAGCGGAGCGTGGAAACACCATATATTTT. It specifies CASRGQGAERGNTIYF.

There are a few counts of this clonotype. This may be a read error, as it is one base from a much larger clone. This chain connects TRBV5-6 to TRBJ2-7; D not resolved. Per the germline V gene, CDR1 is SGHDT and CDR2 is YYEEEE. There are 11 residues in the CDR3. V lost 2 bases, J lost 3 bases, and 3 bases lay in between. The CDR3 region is CASSLYYEQYF. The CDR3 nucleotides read TGTGCCAGCAGCTTATACTACGAGCAGTACTTC.

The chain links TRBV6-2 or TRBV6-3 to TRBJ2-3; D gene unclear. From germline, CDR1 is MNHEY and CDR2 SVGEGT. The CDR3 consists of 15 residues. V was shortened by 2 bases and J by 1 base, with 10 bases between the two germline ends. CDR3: CASSYVGRGTDTQYF. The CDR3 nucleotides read TGTGCCAGCAGTTACGTAGGTCGGGGCACAGATACGCAGTATTTT.

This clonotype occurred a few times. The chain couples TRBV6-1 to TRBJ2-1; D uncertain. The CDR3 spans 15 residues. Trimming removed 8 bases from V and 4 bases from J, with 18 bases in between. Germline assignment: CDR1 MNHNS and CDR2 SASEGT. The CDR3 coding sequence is TGTGCCAGCGGACCGAAGGATCGGCGGTACAATGAGCAGTTCTTC. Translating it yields CASGPKDRRYNEQFF.

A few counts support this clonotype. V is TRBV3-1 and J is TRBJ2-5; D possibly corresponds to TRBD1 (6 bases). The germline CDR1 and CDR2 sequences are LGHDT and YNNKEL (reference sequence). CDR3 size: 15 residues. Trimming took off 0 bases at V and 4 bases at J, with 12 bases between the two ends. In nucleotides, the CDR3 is TGTGCCAGCAGCCAAGATGGGGGCCCCGGAGAGACCCAGTACTTC. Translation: CASSQDGGPGETQYF.

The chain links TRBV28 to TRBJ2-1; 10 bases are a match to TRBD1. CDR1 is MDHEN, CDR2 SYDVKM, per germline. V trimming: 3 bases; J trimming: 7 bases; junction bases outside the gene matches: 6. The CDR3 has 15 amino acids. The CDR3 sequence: CASSLRDRGRNEQFF. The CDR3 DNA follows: TGTGCCAGCAGTTTGAGGGACAGGGGTCGGAATGAGCAGTTCTTC.

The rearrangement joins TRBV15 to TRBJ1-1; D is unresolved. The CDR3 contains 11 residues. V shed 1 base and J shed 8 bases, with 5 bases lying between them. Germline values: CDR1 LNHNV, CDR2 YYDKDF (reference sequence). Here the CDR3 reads CATSRGVEAFF. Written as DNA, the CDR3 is TGTGCCACCAGCAGAGGAGTAGAAGCTTTCTTT.

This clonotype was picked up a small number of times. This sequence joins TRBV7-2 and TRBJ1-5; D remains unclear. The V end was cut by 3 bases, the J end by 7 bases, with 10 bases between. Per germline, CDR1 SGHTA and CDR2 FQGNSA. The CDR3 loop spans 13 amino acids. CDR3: CASSFGFLQPQHF. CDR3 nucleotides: TGTGCCAGCAGCTTCGGGTTTTTGCAGCCCCAGCATTTT.

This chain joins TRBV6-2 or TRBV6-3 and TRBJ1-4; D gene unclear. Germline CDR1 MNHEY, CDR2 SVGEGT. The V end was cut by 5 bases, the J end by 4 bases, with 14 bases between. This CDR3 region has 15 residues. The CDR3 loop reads CASSNNFRVNEKLFF. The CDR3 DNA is TGTGCCAGCAGTAATAACTTCAGAGTTAATGAAAAACTGTTTTTT.

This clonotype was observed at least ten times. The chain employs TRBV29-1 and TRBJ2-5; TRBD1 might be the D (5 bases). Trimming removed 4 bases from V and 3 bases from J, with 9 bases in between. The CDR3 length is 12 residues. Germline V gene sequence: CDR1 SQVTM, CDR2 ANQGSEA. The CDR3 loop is CSVGPQEETQYF. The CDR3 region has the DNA TGCAGCGTTGGCCCACAGGAAGAGACCCAGTACTTC.

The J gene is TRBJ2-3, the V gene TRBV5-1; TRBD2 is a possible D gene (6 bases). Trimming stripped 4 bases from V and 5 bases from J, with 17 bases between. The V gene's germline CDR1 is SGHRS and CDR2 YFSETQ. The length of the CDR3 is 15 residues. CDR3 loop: CASSPGTSRGDTQYF. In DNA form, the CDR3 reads TGCGCCAGCAGCCCCGGGACTTCTAGGGGAGATACGCAGTATTTT.

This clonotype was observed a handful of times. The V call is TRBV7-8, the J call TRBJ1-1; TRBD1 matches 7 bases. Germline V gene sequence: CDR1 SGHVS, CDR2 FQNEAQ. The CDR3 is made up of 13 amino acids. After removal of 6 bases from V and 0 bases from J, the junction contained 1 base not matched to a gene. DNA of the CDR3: TGTGCCAGCAGGACAGGGATGAACACTGAAGCTTTCTTT. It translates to CASRTGMNTEAFF. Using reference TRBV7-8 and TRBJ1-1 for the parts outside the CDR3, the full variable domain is GAGVSQSPRYKVAKRGQDVALRCDPISGHVSLFWYQQALGQGPEFLTYFQNEAQLDKSGLPSDRFFAERPEGSVSTLKIQRTQQEDSAVYLCASRTGMNTEAFFGQGTRLTVV.

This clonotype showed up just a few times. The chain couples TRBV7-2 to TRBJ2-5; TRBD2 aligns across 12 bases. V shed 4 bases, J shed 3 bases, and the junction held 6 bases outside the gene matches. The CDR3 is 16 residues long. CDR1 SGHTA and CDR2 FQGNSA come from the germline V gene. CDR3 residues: CASSWRLAGAKETQYF. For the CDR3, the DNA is TGTGCCAGCAGCTGGCGACTAGCGGGGGCTAAAGAGACCCAGTACTTC.

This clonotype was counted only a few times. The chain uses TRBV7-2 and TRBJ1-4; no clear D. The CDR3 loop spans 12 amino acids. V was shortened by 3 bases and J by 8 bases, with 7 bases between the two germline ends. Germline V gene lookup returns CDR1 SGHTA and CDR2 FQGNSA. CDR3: CASSLEREKLFF. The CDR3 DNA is TGTGCCAGCAGCTTGGAGAGGGAAAAACTGTTTTTT. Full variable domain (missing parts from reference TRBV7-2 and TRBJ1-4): GAGVSQSPSNKVTEKGKDVELRCDPISGHTALYWYRQSLGQGLEFLIYFQGNSAPDKSGLPSDRFSAERTGGSVSTLTIQRTQQEDSAVYLCASSLEREKLFFGSGTQLSVL.

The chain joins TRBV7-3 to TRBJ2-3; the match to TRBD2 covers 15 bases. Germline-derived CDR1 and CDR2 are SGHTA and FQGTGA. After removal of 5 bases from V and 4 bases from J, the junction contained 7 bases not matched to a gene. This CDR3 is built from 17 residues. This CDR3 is CASSAGTSGGRADTQYF. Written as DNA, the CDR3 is TGTGCCAGCAGCGCGGGGACTAGCGGGGGGAGGGCAGATACGCAGTATTTT. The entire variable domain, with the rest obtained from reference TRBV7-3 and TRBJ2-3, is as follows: GAGVSQTPSNKVTEKGKYVELRCDPISGHTALYWYRQSLGQGPEFLIYFQGTGAADDSGLPNDRFFAVRPEGSVSTLKIQRTERGDSAVYLCASSAGTSGGRADTQYFGPGTRLTVL.

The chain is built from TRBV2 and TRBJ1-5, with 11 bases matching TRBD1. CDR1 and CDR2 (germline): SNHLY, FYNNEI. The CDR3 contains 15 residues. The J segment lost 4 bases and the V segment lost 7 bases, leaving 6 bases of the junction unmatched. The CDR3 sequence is CASMWGQGGNQPQHF. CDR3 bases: TGTGCCAGCATGTGGGGACAGGGGGGAAATCAGCCCCAGCATTTT.

CDR3 amino acids: CASSENGGALLTGELFF. In nucleotides, the CDR3 is TGCGCCAGCAGTGAGAACGGGGGGGCCCTTTTAACCGGGGAGCTGTTTTTT. The rearrangement links TRBV10-2 to TRBJ2-2, with 8 bases matching TRBD2. Trimming removed 2 bases from V and 5 bases from J; junction bases left unmatched: 10. Germline loops: CDR1 WSHSY, CDR2 SAAADI. This CDR3 is 17 amino acids long.

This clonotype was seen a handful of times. DNA for the CDR3: TGTGCCAGCAGCTCCGCGGGGGCCTGGGATGAGCAGTTCTTC. It codes for CASSSAGAWDEQFF. J is TRBJ2-1 and V is TRBV7-2; D is possibly TRBD2 (7 bases). Trimming took 4 bases from V and 8 from J, leaving 15 bases between them. This CDR3 spans 14 amino acids. In germline, CDR1 is SGHTA, CDR2 FQGNSA.

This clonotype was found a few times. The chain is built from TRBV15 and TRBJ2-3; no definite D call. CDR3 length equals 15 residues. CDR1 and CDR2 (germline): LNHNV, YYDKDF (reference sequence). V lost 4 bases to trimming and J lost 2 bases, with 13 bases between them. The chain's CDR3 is CATSKGPPATDTQYF. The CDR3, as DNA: TGTGCCACCAGCAAGGGCCCTCCCGCCACAGATACGCAGTATTTT. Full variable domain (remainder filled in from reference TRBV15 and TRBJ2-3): DAMVIQNPRYQVTQFGKPVTLSCSQTLNHNVMYWYQQKSSQAPKLLFHYYDKDFNNEADTPDNFQSRRPNTSFCFLDIRSPGLGDTAMYLCATSKGPPATDTQYFGPGTRLTVL.

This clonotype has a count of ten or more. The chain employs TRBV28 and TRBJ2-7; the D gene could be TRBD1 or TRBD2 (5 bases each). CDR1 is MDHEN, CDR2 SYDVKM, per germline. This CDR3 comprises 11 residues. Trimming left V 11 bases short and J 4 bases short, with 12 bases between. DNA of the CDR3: TGTGCCTCTAGGGGCGGGTACGAGCAGTACGTC. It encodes CASRGGYEQYV.

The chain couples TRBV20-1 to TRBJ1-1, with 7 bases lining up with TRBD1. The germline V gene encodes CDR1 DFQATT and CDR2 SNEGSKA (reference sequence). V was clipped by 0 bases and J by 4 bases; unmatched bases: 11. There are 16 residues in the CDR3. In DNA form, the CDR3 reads TGCAGTGCTAGAGATTTGAACAGGGGCGCGGGCACTGAAGCTTTCTTT. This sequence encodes CSARDLNRGAGTEAFF.

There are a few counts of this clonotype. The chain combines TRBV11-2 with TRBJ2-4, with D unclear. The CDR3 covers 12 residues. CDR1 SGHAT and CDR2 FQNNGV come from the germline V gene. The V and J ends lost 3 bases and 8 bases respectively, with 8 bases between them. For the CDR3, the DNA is TGTGCCAGCAGCTTCCTCGAGGACATTCAGTACTTC. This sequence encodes CASSFLEDIQYF.

CDR3 loop: CASSSERGYEQYV. As DNA, the CDR3 is TGTGCCAGCAGCTCTGAGCGGGGATACGAGCAGTACGTC. This chain joins TRBV7-2 and TRBJ2-7; 7 bases fit TRBD2. Trimming at V came to 4 bases and at J to 4 bases, leaving 4 bases not matched to a gene. There are 13 residues in the CDR3. Looked up from germline, CDR1 is SGHTA and CDR2 is FQGNSA.

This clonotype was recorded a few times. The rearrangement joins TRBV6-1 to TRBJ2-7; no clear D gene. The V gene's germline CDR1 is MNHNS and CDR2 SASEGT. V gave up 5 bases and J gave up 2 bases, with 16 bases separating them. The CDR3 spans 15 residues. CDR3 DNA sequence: TGTGCCAGCAGTCGCGCGTTGGTTGGGACCTACGAGCAGTACTTC. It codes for CASSRALVGTYEQYF.

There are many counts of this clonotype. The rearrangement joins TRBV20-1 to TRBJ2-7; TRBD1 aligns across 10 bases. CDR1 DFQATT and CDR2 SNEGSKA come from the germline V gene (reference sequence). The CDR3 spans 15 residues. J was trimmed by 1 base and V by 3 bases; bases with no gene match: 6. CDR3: CSARARDRGSYEQYF. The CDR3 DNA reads TGCAGTGCTAGGGCCCGGGACAGGGGTTCCTACGAGCAGTACTTC.

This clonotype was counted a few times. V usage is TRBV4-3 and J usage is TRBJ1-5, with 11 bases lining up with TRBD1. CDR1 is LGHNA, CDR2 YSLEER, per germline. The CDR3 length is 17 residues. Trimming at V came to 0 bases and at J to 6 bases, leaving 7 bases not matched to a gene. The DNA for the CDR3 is TGCGCCAGCAGCCAAGACCCGGACAGGGGGCAGGGTCAGCCCCAGCATTTT. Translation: CASSQDPDRGQGQPQHF.